Following are 25 T cell receptor beta chains from one sample sequenced in a study of cytomegalovirus exposure and HLA in healthy donors. Vbeta (60) and Jbeta (13) primers were used in the PCR. Clones were sequenced by immunoSEQ multiplex PCR, and TCRdb holds only the in-frame ones, with some missing. This sample has over 250,000 clones, with about nine tenths found just once. The sequenced sample was PBMCs. All receptors come from a middle-aged man in good health and CMV-seropositive.

The chain carries TRBV7-9 and TRBJ2-7; D is ambiguous. Between the trimmed V and J ends, which lost 0 bases and 6 bases, there was a span of 9 bases. The germline gives CDR1 SEHNR, CDR2 FQNEAQ (reference sequence). This CDR3 contains 13 residues. The CDR3 spells CASSLALGSEQYF. DNA for the CDR3: TGTGCCAGCAGCTTAGCGCTAGGCAGCGAGCAGTACTTC.

For this clone: Other DNA sequences in this specimen translate into the identical CDR3. CDR3 DNA: TGTGCCAGCAGCCGTCCCTCCTACAATGAGCAGTTCTTC. Its protein product is CASSRPSYNEQFF. This sequence joins TRBV27 and TRBJ2-1, with D uncertain. Deletions cut 6 bases from V and 0 bases from J, with 6 bases between. The CDR3 covers 13 residues. Germline loops: CDR1 MNHEY, CDR2 SMNVEV (reference sequence).

This clone was observed a handful of times. CDR3 amino acids: CASSIQGYEKLFF. Here the CDR3 DNA reads TGTGCCAGTAGTATCCAGGGTTATGAAAAACTGTTTTTT. The V and J genes are TRBV19 and TRBJ1-4; the D gene is possibly TRBD1 (5 bases). The CDR3 loop spans 13 amino acids. Germline-derived CDR1 and CDR2 are LNHDA and SQIVND (reference sequence). V dropped 3 bases and J dropped 6 bases, with 8 bases sitting between them. Looking up the rest from reference TRBV19 and TRBJ1-4 gives the full variable domain: DGGITQSPKYLFRKEGQNVTLSCEQNLNHDAMYWYRQDPGQGLRLIYYSQIVNDFQKGDIAEGYSVSREKKESFPLTVTSAQKNPTAFYLCASSIQGYEKLFFGSGTQLSVL.

The chain has TRBV30 and TRBJ1-2, with TRBD1 as a possible D gene (5 bases). In germline, CDR1 is GTSNPN, CDR2 SVGIG (reference sequence). V was trimmed by 4 bases and J by 6 bases, leaving 27 bases between them. The CDR3 is 17 residues long. The CDR3: CAWIPLERGAGENGYTF. The CDR3 DNA sequence: TGTGCCTGGATTCCCCTAGAAAGGGGTGCGGGGGAAAATGGCTACACCTTC.

This clone was counted only a few times. The V and J genes are TRBV5-1 and TRBJ1-4; maybe TRBD1 (5 bases). This CDR3 has 13 amino acids. V was clipped by 1 base and J by 5 bases, with 6 bases between them. Germline V CDR1 and CDR2: SGHRS, YFSETQ. The CDR3 nucleotides are TGCGCCAGCAGCTTGAAGGGGAATGAAAAACTGTTTTTT. Its translation: CASSLKGNEKLFF.

The chain carries TRBV19 and TRBJ2-5; a possible D gene is TRBD1 (5 bases). V was clipped by 3 bases and J by 5 bases, with 13 bases between them. Per germline, CDR1 LNHDA and CDR2 SQIVND (reference sequence). The CDR3 sequence is 14 residues long. The CDR3 loop reads CASSIPRVGETQYF. For the CDR3, the DNA is TGTGCCAGTAGTATTCCCAGGGTCGGGGAGACCCAGTACTTC.

This chain links TRBV5-1 with TRBJ1-1; D perhaps matches TRBD1 (6 bases). The V end was cut by 0 bases, the J end by 5 bases, with 11 bases between. This CDR3 contains 14 residues. Germline V CDR1 and CDR2: SGHRS, YFSETQ. The CDR3 region is CASSLAYGTTEAFF. CDR3 DNA: TGCGCCAGCAGCTTGGCCTATGGGACAACTGAAGCTTTCTTT.

V is TRBV19 and J is TRBJ1-4, with 10 bases fitting TRBD1. The CDR3 loop spans 16 amino acids. The V and J ends lost 3 bases and 4 bases, in that order; junction bases with no gene match: 5. The germline V gene has CDR1 LNHDA and CDR2 SQIVND (reference sequence). Here the CDR3 DNA reads TGTGCCAGTAGTATCGGGACAGGGGCTTATAATGAAAAACTGTTTTTT. It translates to CASSIGTGAYNEKLFF.

The V gene is TRBV5-4, the J gene TRBJ1-1; 8 bases are shared with TRBD1. The V gene's germline CDR1 is SGHNT and CDR2 YYREEE (reference sequence). The CDR3 length is 14 residues. Trimming at V came to 4 bases and at J to 1 base, leaving 3 bases not matched to a gene. The CDR3 reads CASSGTGQNTEAFF. Here the CDR3 DNA reads TGTGCCAGCAGCGGGACAGGCCAGAACACTGAAGCTTTCTTT.

This sequence joins TRBV9 and TRBJ2-7; TRBD2 agrees at 8 bases. The CDR3 spans 15 residues. The V gene's germline CDR1 is SGDLS and CDR2 YYNGEE. Germline trimming cut 3 bases from V and 2 bases from J; bases unmatched to any gene: 7. The CDR3 DNA follows: TGTGCCAGCAGCGGACCTCTAGCGGGTGCCTACGAGCAGTACTTC. Translation: CASSGPLAGAYEQYF. The full variable domain, with the rest looked up from reference TRBV9 and TRBJ2-7, is DSGVTQTPKHLITATGQRVTLRCSPRSGDLSVYWYQQSLDQGLQFLIQYYNGEERAKGNILERFSAQQFPDLHSELNLSSLELGDSALYFCASSGPLAGAYEQYFGPGTRLTVT.

This chain uses TRBV28 with TRBJ2-7; D possibly corresponds to TRBD2 (5 bases). The CDR3 loop spans 15 amino acids. The V gene lost 2 bases and the J gene lost 6 bases, with 17 bases spanning the gap. CDR1 and CDR2 from the germline V gene are MDHEN and SYDVKM. The CDR3 region has the DNA TGTGCCAGCAGTTTAAAGCCAGGACTTGGAGGCGAGCAGTACTTC. Residues: CASSLKPGLGGEQYF.

The rearrangement links TRBV18 to TRBJ1-3; 7 positions match TRBD1. The CDR3 sequence is 18 residues long. The V gene's germline CDR1 is KGHSH and CDR2 LQKENI. The V segment lost 3 bases and the J segment 0 bases; nucleotides outside the gene matches: 11. DNA for the CDR3: TGTGCCAGCTCACCCGGGCAGGGGGAGTTTTTCTCTGGAAACACCATATATTTT. Protein: CASSPGQGEFFSGNTIYF.

This clone was observed a few times. This sequence joins TRBV4-1 and TRBJ1-1, with a weak D call TRBD1 (5 bases). V was shortened by 4 bases and J by 4 bases, with 22 bases between the two germline ends. This CDR3 contains 17 residues. Germline V lookup: CDR1 MGHRA, CDR2 YSYEKL. In DNA form, the CDR3 reads TGCGCCAGCAGCCCACAGGCCAACAGGCTACTAACCACTGAAGCTTTCTTT. Its translation: CASSPQANRLLTTEAFF.

V gene TRBV7-2 combines with J gene TRBJ2-7, with TRBD1 as a possible D gene (6 bases). The CDR3 is 12 residues long. Germline-derived CDR1 and CDR2 are SGHTA and FQGNSA. V was pared by 5 bases and J by 4 bases, with 9 bases between. The CDR3 bases are TGTGCCAGCAGCGCCCAGGGGTACGAGCAGTACTTC. As protein: CASSAQGYEQYF.

This clone was observed once. The chain combines TRBV20-1 with TRBJ2-7, with TRBD2 matching 7 bases. The V gene's germline CDR1 is DFQATT and CDR2 SNEGSKA (reference sequence). After removal of 3 bases from V and 7 bases from J, the junction contained 0 bases not matched to a gene. The length of the CDR3 is 10 residues. CDR3 sequence reads: CSARREEQYF. CDR3 coding DNA: TGCAGTGCTAGGCGGGAGGAGCAGTACTTC.

The chain couples TRBV7-6 to TRBJ1-1; D gene unclear. V lost 5 bases, J lost 2 bases, and 12 bases lay in between. The CDR3 loop spans 14 amino acids. Germline V CDR1 and CDR2: SGHVS, FNYEAQ. Here the CDR3 reads CASSPFVRNTEAFF. DNA of the CDR3: TGTGCCAGCAGCCCCTTTGTGAGAAACACTGAAGCTTTCTTT. The full variable domain, completed using reference TRBV7-6 and TRBJ1-1, is GAGVSQSPRYKVTKRGQDVALRCDPISGHVSLYWYRQALGQGPEFLTYFNYEAQQDKSGLPNDRFSAERPEGSISTLTIQRTEQRDSAMYRCASSPFVRNTEAFFGQGTRLTVV.

The chain recombines TRBV28 with TRBJ2-3, with a weak D call TRBD2 (6 bases). CDR3 size: 18 residues. Trimming left V 2 bases short and J 2 bases short, with 20 bases between. CDR1 is MDHEN, CDR2 SYDVKM, per germline. CDR3 region: CASSLQRVNLRATDTQYF. The CDR3 nucleotides read TGTGCCAGCAGTTTACAGCGGGTGAACCTTCGGGCCACAGATACGCAGTATTTT.

The chain links TRBV19 to TRBJ2-7; 9 nucleotides agree with TRBD1. Germline trimming cut 3 bases from V and 4 bases from J; bases unmatched to any gene: 10. CDR1 LNHDA and CDR2 SQIVND come from the germline V gene (reference sequence). This CDR3 spans 16 amino acids. This CDR3 is CASSIGLPGQGYEQYF. The DNA for the CDR3 is TGTGCCAGTAGTATCGGACTCCCGGGACAGGGTTACGAGCAGTACTTC.

This chain links TRBV25-1 with TRBJ1-4; D uncertain. The CDR3 is 14 residues long. V was shortened by 1 base and J by 7 bases, with 10 bases between the two germline ends. Germline-derived CDR1 and CDR2 are MGHDK and SYGVNS. CDR3 region: CASSELYGGEKLFF. The CDR3 DNA sequence: TGTGCCAGCAGTGAATTATACGGAGGTGAAAAACTGTTTTTT.

The J gene is TRBJ1-2, the V gene TRBV19; D call uncertain. V dropped 1 base and J dropped 8 bases, with 11 bases sitting between them. The length of the CDR3 is 13 residues. The germline CDR1 and CDR2 sequences are LNHDA and SQIVND (reference sequence). CDR3 protein: CASSIGGVGGYTF. The CDR3 DNA reads TGTGCCAGTAGTATAGGGGGAGTCGGAGGCTACACCTTC.

The chain uses TRBV28 and TRBJ2-2, with TRBD1 identical over 9 bases. The germline V gene encodes CDR1 MDHEN and CDR2 SYDVKM. V lost 6 bases to trimming and J lost 2 bases; unmatched junction nucleotides: 13. This CDR3 comprises 18 residues. The CDR3 nucleotides are TGTGCCAGCAGAATGAGACGCGGGACAGGGATTAACACCGGGGAGCTGTTTTTT. Amino acid sequence: CASRMRRGTGINTGELFF.

The CDR3 sequence is CASSLALSSYNEQFF. Written as DNA, the CDR3 is TGTGCCAGCAGTCTAGCGTTGAGCTCCTACAATGAGCAGTTCTTC. This chain connects TRBV7-3 to TRBJ2-1, with a tentative D call TRBD2 (6 bases). V dropped 6 bases and J dropped 0 bases, with 12 bases sitting between them. The CDR3 length is 15 residues. CDR1 SGHTA and CDR2 FQGTGA come from the germline V gene.

The chain combines TRBV11-2 with TRBJ2-5, with 9 bases matching TRBD1. V lost 0 bases, J lost 9 bases, and 11 bases stayed unmatched. This CDR3 has 16 amino acids. Per germline, CDR1 SGHAT and CDR2 FQNNGV. The CDR3 loop reads CASSLDRGQGHRAQYF. Here the CDR3 DNA reads TGTGCCAGCAGCTTAGATCGGGGACAGGGCCACAGGGCCCAGTACTTC.

V gene TRBV7-2 combines with J gene TRBJ2-7; 8 bases map to TRBD1. The V and J ends lost 5 bases and 2 bases, in that order; junction bases with no gene match: 8. This CDR3 is built from 15 residues. The V gene's germline CDR1 is SGHTA and CDR2 FQGNSA. The CDR3 here is CASSVAGTGAYEQYF. DNA for the CDR3: TGTGCCAGCAGCGTTGCCGGGACAGGAGCCTACGAGCAGTACTTC.

The V and J genes are TRBV7-9 and TRBJ2-2; TRBD2 matches at 16 bases. The CDR3 has 19 residues. V dropped 4 bases and J dropped 1; count of bases not matched to a gene: 6. Looked up from germline, CDR1 is SEHNR and CDR2 is FQNEAQ (reference sequence). CDR3 nucleotides: TGTGCCAGCAGCTGGGGACTAGCGGGAGGGCTGGGGAACACCGGGGAGCTGTTTTTT. Its translation: CASSWGLAGGLGNTGELFF.